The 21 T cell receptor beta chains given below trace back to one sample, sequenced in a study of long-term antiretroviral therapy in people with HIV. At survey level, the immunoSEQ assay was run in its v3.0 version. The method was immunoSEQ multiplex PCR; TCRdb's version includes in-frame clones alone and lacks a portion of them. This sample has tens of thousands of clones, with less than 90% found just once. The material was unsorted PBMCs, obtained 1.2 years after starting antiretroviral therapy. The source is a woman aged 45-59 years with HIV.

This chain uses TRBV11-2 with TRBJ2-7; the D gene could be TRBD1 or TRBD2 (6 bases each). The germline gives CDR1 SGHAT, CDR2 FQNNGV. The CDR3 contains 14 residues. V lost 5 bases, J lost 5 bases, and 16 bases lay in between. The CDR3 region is CASSRGGMENEQYF. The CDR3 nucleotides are TGTGCCAGCAGCCGAGGGGGGATGGAGAACGAGCAGTACTTC.

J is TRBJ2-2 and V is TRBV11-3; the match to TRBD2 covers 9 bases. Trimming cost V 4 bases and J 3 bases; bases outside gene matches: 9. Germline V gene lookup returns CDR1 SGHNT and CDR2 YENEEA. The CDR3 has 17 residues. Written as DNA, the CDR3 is TGTGCCAGCAGCTCCGAGGCGGGGGGGCCCCACACCGGGGAGCTGTTTTTT. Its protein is CASSSEAGGPHTGELFF.

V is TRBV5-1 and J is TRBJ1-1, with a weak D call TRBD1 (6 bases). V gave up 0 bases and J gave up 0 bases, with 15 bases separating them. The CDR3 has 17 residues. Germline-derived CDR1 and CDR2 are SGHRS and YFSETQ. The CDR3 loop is CASSLGTLTGVNTEAFF. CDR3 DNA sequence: TGCGCCAGCAGCTTGGGGACGTTGACAGGCGTGAACACTGAAGCTTTCTTT. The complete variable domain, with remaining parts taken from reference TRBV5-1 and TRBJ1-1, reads KAGVTQTPRYLIKTRGQQVTLSCSPISGHRSVSWYQQTPGQGLQFLFEYFSETQRNKGNFPGRFSGRQFSNSRSEMNVSTLELGDSALYLCASSLGTLTGVNTEAFFGQGTRLTVV.

CDR3 protein: CASSDGRGDTDTQYF. CDR3 DNA: TGTGCCAGCAGTGACGGGCGGGGGGACACAGATACGCAGTATTTT. The chain uses TRBV6-4 and TRBJ2-3, with 8 bases matching TRBD2. CDR3 length: 15 amino acids. Trimming cost V 2 bases and J 2 bases; bases outside gene matches: 3. The germline gives CDR1 MRHNA, CDR2 SNTAGT.

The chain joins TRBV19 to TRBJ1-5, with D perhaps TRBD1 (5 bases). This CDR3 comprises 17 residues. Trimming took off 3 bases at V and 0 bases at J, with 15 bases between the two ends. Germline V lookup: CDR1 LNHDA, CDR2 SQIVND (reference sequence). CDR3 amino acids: CASSITTDPVSNQPQHF. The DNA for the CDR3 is TGTGCCAGTAGTATCACGACAGACCCCGTTAGCAATCAGCCCCAGCATTTT.

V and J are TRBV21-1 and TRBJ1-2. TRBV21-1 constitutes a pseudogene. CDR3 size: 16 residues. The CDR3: CASSWDRDSPNYGYTF. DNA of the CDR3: TGTGCCAGCAGTTGGGACCGGGACTCTCCTAACTATGGCTACACCTTC.

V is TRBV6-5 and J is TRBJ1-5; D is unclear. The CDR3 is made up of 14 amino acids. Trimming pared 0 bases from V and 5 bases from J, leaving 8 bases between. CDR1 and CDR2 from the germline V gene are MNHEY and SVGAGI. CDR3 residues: CASSYSIGDQPQHF. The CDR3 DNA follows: TGTGCCAGCAGTTACTCGATTGGGGATCAGCCCCAGCATTTT.

The CDR3 reads CASSLGTGSGNTIYF. CDR3 coding DNA: TGTGCCAGTAGTCTTGGGACAGGGTCTGGAAACACCATATATTTT. This rearrangement joins TRBV19 to TRBJ1-3; 9 bases agree with TRBD1. Trimming at V came to 5 bases and at J to 1 base, leaving 3 bases not matched to a gene. The CDR3 has 15 amino acids. Germline CDR1 and CDR2: LNHDA and SQIVND (reference sequence).

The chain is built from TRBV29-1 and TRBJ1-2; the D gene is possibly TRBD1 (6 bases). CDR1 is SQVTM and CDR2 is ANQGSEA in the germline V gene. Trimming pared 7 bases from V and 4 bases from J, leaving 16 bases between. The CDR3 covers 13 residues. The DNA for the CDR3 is TGCAGCGGGGCCGAGGCAGGGGCCTATGGCTACACCTTC. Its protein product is CSGAEAGAYGYTF.

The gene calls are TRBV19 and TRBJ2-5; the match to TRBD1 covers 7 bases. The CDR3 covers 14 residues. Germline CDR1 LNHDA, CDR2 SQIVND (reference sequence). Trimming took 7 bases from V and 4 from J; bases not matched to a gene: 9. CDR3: CASKDQGDRETQYF. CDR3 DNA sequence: TGTGCCAGTAAGGACCAGGGGGATCGAGAGACCCAGTACTTC.

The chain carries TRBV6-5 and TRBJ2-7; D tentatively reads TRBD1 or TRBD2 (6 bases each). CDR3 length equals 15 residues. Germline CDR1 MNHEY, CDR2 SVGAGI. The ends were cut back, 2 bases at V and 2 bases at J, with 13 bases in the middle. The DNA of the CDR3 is TGTGCCAGCAGTTACATAGGAGGGGGAACCTACGAGCAGTACTTC. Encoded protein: CASSYIGGGTYEQYF.

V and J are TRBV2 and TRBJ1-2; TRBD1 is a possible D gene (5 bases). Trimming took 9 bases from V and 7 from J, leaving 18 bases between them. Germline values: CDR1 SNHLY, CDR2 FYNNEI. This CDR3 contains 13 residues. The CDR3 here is CARRDDLSFGYTF. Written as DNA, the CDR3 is TGTGCCAGACGGGACGACCTTTCGTTTGGCTACACCTTC.

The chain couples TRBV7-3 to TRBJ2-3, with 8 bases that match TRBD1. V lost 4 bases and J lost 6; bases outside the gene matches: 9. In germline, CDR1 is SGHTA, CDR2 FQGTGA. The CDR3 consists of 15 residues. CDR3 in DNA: TGTGCCAGCAGCTCTAGACAGGGGAGGACTGATACGCAGTATTTT. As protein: CASSSRQGRTDTQYF.

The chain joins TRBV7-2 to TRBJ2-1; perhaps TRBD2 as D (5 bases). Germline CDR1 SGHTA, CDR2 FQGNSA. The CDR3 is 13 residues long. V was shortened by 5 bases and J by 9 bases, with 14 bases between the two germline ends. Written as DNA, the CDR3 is TGTGCCAGCAGCCCAAGACGGGAAGGTGAGCAGTTCTTC. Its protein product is CASSPRREGEQFF.

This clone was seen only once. CDR3 region: CAISEPDTTSPVWDTGELFF. In DNA, the CDR3 is TGTGCCATCAGTGAGCCCGACACGACTTCCCCGGTTTGGGACACCGGGGAGCTGTTTTTT. This chain uses TRBV10-3 with TRBJ2-2, with unresolved D. V lost 2 bases to trimming and J lost 3 bases, with 25 bases between them. Germline CDR1 ENHRY, CDR2 SYGVKD. The CDR3 spans 20 residues.

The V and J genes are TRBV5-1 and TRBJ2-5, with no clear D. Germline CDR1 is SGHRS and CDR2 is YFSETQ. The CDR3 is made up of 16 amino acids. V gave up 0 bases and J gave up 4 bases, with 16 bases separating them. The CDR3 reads CASSLEVGLRRETQYF. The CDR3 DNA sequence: TGCGCCAGCAGCTTGGAGGTGGGCCTGAGGCGAGAGACCCAGTACTTC.

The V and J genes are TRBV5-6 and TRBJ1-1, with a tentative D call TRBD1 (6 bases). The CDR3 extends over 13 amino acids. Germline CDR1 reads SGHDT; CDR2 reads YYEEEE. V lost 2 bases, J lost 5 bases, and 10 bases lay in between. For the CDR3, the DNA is TGTGCCAGCAGCTTTCAGGGGCGGACTGAAGCTTTCTTT. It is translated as CASSFQGRTEAFF.

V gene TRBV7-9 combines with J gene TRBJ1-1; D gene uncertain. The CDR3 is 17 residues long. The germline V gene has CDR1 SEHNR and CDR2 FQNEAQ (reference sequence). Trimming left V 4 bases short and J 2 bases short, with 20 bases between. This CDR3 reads CASSSTGPSDLNTEAFF. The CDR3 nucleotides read TGTGCCAGCAGCTCGACCGGGCCCTCCGACCTAAACACTGAAGCTTTCTTT.

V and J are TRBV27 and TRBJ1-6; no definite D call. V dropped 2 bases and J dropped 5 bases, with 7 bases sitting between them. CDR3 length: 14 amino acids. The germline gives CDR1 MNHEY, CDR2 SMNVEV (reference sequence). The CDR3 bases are TGTGCCAGCAGTTTAACGCAGAATAATTCACCCCTCCACTTT. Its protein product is CASSLTQNNSPLHF.

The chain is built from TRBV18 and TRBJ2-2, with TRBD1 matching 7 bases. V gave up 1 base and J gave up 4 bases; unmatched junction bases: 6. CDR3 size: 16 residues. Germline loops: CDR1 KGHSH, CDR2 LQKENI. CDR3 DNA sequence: TGTGCCAGCTCACCACAGGGACAGTCGGGCACCGGGGAGCTGTTTTTT. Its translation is CASSPQGQSGTGELFF.

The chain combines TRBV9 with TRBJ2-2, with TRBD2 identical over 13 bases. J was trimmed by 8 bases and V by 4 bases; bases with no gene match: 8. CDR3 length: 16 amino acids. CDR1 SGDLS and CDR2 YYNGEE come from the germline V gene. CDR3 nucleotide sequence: TGTGCCAGCAGCATAGGACTAGCGGGGGTTAATGGGGAGCTGTTTTTT. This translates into CASSIGLAGVNGELFF. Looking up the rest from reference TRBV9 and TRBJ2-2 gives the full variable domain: DSGVTQTPKHLITATGQRVTLRCSPRSGDLSVYWYQQSLDQGLQFLIQYYNGEERAKGNILERFSAQQFPDLHSELNLSSLELGDSALYFCASSIGLAGVNGELFFGEGSRLTVL.